The sample holds many counts of the clone carrying this T cell receptor (beta chain). Its antigen is not known. Other DNA sequences from this sample encode an identical CDR3 as well. Germline CDR1 reads MNHEY; CDR2 reads SMNVEV (reference sequence). V lost 6 bases and J lost 6; bases outside the gene matches: 4. This CDR3 has 14 amino acids. The data belong to a study of shared clonotypes between healthy human individuals. Study details: Per donor, CD8 memory used one plate, CD8 naive used two, CD4 memory used three and CD4 naive used three. Study-level points and caveats: Among donors, the sharing of clonotypes was expected to be influenced by sequencing depth. Sampling covered nothing but blood. Tissue TCR repertoires likely differ from those found in blood.

Deep-level running was used for the assay. TCRdb's copy holds only in-frame clones and misses some; the assay was immunoSEQ multiplex PCR. The sample carries about 1.1 million clones, around 82% recorded once. The sequence was obtained from a man younger than 35 in good health. Some clones in this sample may be carry-over from other donors' samples. What was sequenced was memory CD4+ T cells from PBMCs. The subset denotes: CD45RA-negative fraction. This chain connects TRBV27 to TRBJ2-3; 12 bases align to TRBD2. Here the CDR3 DNA reads TGTGCCAGCAGCCCACTAGCGGGAGGTGATACGCAGTATTTT. Its translation is CASSPLAGGDTQYF.